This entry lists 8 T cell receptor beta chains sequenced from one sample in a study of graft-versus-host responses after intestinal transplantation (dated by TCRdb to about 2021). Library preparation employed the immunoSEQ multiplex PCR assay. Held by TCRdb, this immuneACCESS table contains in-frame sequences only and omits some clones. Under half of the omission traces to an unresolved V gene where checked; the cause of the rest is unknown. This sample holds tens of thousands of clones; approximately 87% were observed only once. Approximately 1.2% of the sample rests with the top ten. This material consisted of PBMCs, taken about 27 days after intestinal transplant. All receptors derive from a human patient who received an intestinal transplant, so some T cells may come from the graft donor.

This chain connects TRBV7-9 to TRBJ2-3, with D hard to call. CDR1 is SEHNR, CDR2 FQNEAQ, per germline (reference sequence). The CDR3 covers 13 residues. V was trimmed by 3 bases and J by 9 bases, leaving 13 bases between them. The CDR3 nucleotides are TGTGCCAGCAGCTTTTCGGTCGAATGGACGCAGTATTTT. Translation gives CASSFSVEWTQYF.

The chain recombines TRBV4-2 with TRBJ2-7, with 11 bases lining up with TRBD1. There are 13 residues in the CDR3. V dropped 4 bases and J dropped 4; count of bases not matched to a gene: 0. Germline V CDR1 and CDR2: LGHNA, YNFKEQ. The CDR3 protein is CASSRDRGYEQYF. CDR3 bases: TGTGCCAGCAGCCGGGACAGGGGGTACGAGCAGTACTTC.

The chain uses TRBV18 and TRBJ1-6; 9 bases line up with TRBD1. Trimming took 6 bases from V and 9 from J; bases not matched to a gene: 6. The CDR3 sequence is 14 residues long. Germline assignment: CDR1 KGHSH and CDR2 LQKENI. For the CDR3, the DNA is TGTGCCAGCTCCCGGGACAGGGACGGTTCACCCCTCCACTTT. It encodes CASSRDRDGSPLHF.

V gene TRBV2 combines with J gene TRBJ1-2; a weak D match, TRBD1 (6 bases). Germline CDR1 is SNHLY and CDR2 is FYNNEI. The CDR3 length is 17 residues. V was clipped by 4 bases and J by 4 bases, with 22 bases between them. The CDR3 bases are TGTGCCAGCAGTGGGACTTTTCTACAGGGAACGGCCTATGGCTACACCTTC. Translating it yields CASSGTFLQGTAYGYTF.

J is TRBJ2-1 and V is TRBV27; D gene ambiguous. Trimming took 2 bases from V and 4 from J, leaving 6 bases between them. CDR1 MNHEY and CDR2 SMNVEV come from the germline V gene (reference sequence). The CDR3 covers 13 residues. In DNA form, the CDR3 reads TGTGCCAGCAGTTTAGGCGTTTACAATGAGCAGTTCTTC. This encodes CASSLGVYNEQFF.

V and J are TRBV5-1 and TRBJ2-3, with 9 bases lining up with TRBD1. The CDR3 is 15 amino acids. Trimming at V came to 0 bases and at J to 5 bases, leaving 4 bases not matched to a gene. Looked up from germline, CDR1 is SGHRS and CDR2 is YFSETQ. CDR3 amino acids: CASSLGGTGKDTQYF. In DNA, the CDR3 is TGCGCCAGCAGCTTGGGAGGGACAGGGAAAGATACGCAGTATTTT. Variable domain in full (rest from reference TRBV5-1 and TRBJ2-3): KAGVTQTPRYLIKTRGQQVTLSCSPISGHRSVSWYQQTPGQGLQFLFEYFSETQRNKGNFPGRFSGRQFSNSRSEMNVSTLELGDSALYLCASSLGGTGKDTQYFGPGTRLTVL.

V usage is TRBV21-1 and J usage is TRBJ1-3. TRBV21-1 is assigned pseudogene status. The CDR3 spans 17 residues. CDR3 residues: CASSCILLQHARNTIYF. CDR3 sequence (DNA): TGTGCCAGCAGCTGCATATTGCTACAACACGCACGAAACACCATATATTTT.

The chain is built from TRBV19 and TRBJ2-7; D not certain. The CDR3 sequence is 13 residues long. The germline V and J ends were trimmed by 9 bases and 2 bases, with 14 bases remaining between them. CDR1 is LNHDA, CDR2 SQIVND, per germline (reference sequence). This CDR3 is CASSDVITYEQYF. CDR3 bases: TGTGCCAGCTCGGACGTAATAACCTACGAGCAGTACTTC.